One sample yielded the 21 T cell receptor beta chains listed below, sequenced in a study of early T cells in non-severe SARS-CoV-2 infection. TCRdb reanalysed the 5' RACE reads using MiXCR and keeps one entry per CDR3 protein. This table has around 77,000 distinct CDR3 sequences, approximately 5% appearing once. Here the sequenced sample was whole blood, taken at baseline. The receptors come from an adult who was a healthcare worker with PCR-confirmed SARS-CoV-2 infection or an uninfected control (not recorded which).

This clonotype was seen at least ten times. The CDR3 bases are TGTGCCAGCAGTGGGCAACAGGGCTACGAGCAGTACTTC. It encodes CASSGQQGYEQYF. The V call is TRBV6-6, the J call TRBJ2-7, with a tentative D call TRBD1 (6 bases). Deletions cut 5 bases from V and 3 bases from J, with 11 bases between. From germline, CDR1 is MNHNY and CDR2 SVGAGI (reference sequence). This CDR3 spans 13 amino acids.

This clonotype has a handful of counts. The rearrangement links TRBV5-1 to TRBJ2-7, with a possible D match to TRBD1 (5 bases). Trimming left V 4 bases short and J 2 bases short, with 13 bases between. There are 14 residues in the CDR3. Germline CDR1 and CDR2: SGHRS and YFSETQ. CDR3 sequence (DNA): TGCGCCAGCAGCCCATGGACACCGACCTACGAGCAGTACTTC. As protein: CASSPWTPTYEQYF.

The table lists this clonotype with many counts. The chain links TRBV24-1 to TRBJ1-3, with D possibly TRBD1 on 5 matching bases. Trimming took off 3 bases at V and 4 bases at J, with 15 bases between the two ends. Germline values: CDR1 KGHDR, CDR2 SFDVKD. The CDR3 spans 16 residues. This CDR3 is CATSDRPGDGGNTIYF. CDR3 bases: TGTGCCACCAGTGATAGGCCCGGGGACGGAGGAAACACCATATATTTT.

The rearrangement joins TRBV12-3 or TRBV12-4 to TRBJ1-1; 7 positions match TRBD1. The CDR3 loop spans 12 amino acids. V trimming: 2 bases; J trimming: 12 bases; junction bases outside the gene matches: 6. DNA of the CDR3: TGTGCCAGCAGTTTACCACAGGGGAGGACTTTCTTT. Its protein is CASSLPQGRTFF.

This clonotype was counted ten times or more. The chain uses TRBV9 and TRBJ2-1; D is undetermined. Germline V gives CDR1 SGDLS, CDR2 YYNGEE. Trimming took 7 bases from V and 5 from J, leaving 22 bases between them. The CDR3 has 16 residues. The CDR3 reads CASPRPHRAINNEQFF. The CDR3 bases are TGTGCCAGCCCCAGACCCCACCGGGCTATTAACAATGAGCAGTTCTTC.

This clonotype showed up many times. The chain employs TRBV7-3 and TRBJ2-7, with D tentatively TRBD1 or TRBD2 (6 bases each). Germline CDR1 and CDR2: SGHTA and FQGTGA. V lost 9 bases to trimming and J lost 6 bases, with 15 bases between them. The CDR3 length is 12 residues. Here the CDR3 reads CASGVGGGEQYF. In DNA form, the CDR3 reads TGTGCCAGTGGGGTCGGAGGGGGCGAGCAGTACTTC. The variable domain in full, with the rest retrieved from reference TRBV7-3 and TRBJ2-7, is GAGVSQTPSNKVTEKGKYVELRCDPISGHTALYWYRQSLGQGPEFLIYFQGTGAADDSGLPNDRFFAVRPEGSVSTLKIQRTERGDSAVYLCASGVGGGEQYFGPGTRLTVT.

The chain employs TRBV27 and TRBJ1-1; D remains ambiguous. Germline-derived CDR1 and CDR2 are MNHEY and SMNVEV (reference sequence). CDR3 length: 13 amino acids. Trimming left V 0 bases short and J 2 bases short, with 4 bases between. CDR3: CASSLSDNTEAFF. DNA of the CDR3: TGTGCCAGCAGTTTATCCGACAACACTGAAGCTTTCTTT.

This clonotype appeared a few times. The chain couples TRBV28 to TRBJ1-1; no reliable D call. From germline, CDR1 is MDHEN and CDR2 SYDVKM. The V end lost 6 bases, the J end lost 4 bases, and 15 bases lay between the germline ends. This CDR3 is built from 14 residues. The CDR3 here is CASRSLYGPTEAFF. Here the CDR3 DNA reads TGTGCCAGCAGGTCCCTATACGGGCCCACTGAAGCTTTCTTT.

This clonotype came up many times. Here the CDR3 reads CASSNFRPAGPKPFLVEQYF. Here the CDR3 DNA reads TGTGCCAGCAGCAACTTCCGCCCAGCGGGACCCAAGCCGTTTCTGGTCGAGCAGTACTTC. The chain has TRBV21-1 and TRBJ2-7; whether TRBD2, the table's D call, matches the DNA was not checked. TRBV21-1 represents a pseudogene. The CDR3 spans 20 residues.

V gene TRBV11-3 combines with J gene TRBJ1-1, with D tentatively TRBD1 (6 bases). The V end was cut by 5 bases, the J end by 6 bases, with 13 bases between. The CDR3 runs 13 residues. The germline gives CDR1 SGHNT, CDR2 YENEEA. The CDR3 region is CASSIGGSSEAFF. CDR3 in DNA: TGTGCCAGCAGCATAGGGGGTTCCTCTGAAGCTTTCTTT.

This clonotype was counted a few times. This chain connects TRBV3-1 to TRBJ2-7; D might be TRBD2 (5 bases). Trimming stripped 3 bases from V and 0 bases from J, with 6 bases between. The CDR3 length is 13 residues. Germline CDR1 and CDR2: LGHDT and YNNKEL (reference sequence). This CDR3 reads CASSQSGSYEQYF. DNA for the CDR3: TGTGCCAGCAGCCAGAGCGGCTCCTACGAGCAGTACTTC.

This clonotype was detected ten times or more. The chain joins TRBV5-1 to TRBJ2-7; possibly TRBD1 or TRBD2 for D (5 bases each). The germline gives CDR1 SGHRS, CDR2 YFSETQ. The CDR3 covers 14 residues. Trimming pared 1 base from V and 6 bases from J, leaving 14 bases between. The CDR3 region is CASSLNVGDGEQYF. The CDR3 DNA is TGCGCCAGCAGCTTGAATGTCGGGGACGGCGAGCAGTACTTC.

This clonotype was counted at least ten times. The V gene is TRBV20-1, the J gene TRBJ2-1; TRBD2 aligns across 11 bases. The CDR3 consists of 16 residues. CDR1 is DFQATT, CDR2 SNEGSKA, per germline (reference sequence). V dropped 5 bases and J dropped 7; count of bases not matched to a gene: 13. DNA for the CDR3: TGCAGTGCTTCTCAACCCGGGACTAGCGGAAAGAATGAGCAGTTCTTC. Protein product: CSASQPGTSGKNEQFF.

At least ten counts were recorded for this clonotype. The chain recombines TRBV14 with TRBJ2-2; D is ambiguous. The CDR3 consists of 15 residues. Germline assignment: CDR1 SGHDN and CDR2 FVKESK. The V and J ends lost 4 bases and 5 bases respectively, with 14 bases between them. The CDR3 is CASSLRPVVTGELFF. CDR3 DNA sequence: TGTGCCAGCAGCCTCAGGCCTGTCGTAACCGGGGAGCTGTTTTTT.

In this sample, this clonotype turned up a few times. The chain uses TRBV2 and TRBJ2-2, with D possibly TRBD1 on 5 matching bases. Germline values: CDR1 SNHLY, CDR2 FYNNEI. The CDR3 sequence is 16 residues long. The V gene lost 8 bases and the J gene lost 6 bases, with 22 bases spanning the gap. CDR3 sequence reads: CASAFWEGGAAGELFF. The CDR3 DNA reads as TGTGCCAGCGCTTTTTGGGAAGGTGGGGCGGCCGGGGAGCTGTTTTTT.

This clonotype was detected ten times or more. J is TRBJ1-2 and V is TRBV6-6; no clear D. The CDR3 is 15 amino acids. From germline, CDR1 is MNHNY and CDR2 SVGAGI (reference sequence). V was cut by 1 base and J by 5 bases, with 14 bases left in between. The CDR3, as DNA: TGTGCCAGCAGTTACTATATACAGAAGCAGTATGGCTACACCTTC. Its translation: CASSYYIQKQYGYTF.

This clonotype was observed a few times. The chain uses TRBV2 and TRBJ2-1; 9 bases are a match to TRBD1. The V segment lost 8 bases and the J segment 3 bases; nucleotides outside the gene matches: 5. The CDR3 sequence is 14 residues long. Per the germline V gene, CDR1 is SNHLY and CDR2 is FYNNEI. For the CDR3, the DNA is TGTGCCAGCCCCGGACAGGGGATCTACAATGAGCAGTTCTTC. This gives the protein CASPGQGIYNEQFF.

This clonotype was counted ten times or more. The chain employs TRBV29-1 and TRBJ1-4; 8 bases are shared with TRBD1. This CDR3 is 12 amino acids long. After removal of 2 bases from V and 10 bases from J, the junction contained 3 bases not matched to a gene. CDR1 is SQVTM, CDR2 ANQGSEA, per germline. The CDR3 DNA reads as TGCAGCGTTGAACAGGGGGCTCGAAAACTGTTTTTT. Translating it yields CSVEQGARKLFF.

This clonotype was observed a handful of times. CDR3 residues: CASSGIQGSYGYTF. The CDR3 coding sequence is TGTGCCAGCAGTGGAATACAGGGTAGCTATGGCTACACCTTC. The chain uses TRBV27 and TRBJ1-2; a possible D gene is TRBD1 (6 bases). The CDR3 length is 14 residues. The V and J ends lost 5 bases and 4 bases respectively, with 14 bases between them. Germline loops: CDR1 MNHEY, CDR2 SMNVEV (reference sequence).

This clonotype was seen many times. CDR3 DNA: TGTGCCAGCAGCTTAAAAAGGGGGCCAGGCGGGGCCAACGTCCTGACTTTC. Encoded protein: CASSLKRGPGGANVLTF. The chain links TRBV13 to TRBJ2-6; 7 bases are a match to TRBD1. This CDR3 spans 17 amino acids. Trimming removed 2 bases from V and 4 bases from J; junction bases left unmatched: 8. The V gene's germline CDR1 is PRHDT and CDR2 FYEKMQ (reference sequence). The variable domain in full, completed from reference TRBV13 and TRBJ2-6, reads AAGVIQSPRHLIKEKRETATLKCYPIPRHDTVYWYQQGPGQDPQFLISFYEKMQSDKGSIPDRFSAQQFSDYHSELNMSSLELGDSALYFCASSLKRGPGGANVLTFGAGSRLTVL.

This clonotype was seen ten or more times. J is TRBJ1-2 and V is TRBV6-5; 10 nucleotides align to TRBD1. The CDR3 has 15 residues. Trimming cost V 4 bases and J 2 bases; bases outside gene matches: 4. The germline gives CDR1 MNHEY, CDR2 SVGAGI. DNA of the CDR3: TGTGCCAGCAGTTCTCAGGGACAGGGGAACTATGGCTACACCTTC. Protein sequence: CASSSQGQGNYGYTF.